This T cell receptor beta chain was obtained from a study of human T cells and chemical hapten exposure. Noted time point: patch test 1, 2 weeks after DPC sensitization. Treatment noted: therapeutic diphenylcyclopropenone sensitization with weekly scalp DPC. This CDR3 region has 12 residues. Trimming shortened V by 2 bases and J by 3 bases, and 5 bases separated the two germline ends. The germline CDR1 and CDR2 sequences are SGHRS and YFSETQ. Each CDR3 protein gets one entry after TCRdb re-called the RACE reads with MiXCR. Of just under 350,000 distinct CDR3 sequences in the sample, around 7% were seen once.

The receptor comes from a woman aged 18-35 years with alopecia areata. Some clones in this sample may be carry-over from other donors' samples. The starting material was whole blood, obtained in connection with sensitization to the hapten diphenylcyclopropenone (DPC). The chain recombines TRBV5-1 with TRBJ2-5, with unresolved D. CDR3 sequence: CASSFGKETQYF. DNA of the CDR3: TGCGCCAGCAGCTTTGGGAAAGAGACCCAGTACTTC. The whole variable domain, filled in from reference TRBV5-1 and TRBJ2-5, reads KAGVTQTPRYLIKTRGQQVTLSCSPISGHRSVSWYQQTPGQGLQFLFEYFSETQRNKGNFPGRFSGRQFSNSRSEMNVSTLELGDSALYLCASSFGKETQYFGPGTRLLVL.